Detailed here is one T cell receptor beta chain. Its antigen is not identified. Study outcomes and limitations: Tumor Tregs overlapped most with tumor, then blood, naive CD4+ cells. In terms of TCR gene usage, tumor memory CD4+ T cells clustered together with blood and lymph node memory CD4+ cells, as well as with lymph node naive CD4+ cells. The larger cohort examined one V-J beta rearrangement, not whole repertoires.

The CDR3 extends over 16 amino acids. J gave up 4 bases and V 5 bases, and 11 bases lay outside the gene matches. Treg sorting used a CD4+CD25+CD127-/low gate. Full-length variable regions came from constant-region reverse primers plus semi-nested Nested Universal Primer A PCR. One entry per CDR3 protein results from TCRdb running MiXCR on the 5' RACE reads. The sample includes approximately 12,000 distinct CDR3 sequences, roughly 51% of them seen just once. The source material was tumor-infiltrating Tregs sorted from the breast tumor. The rearrangement links TRBV12-3 or TRBV12-4 to TRBJ2-5; TRBD1 matches 9 bases. The origin of this receptor is a female donor with breast cancer. CDR3: CASSARTGVHGETQYF. CDR3 in DNA: TGTGCCAGCAGTGCGCGGACAGGGGTTCATGGAGAGACCCAGTACTTC.